This T cell receptor beta chain was obtained from a study of cytomegalovirus exposure and HLA in healthy donors. This CDR3 region has 13 residues. Trimming pared 2 bases from V and 3 bases from J, leaving 9 bases between. The germline gives CDR1 SGHDT, CDR2 YYEEEE. PCR used 60 Vbeta primers and 13 Jbeta primers. The table came from immunoSEQ multiplex PCR; TCRdb's copy has only in-frame clones and leaves some out. Altogether 100,000 or so clones are present, around 74% being singletons, with the ten largest covering over 12%. This clone occurred a few times. Antigen unknown. This specimen includes other DNA sequences encoding the same CDR3. Overall study findings and caveats: A few chains linked to CMV were shown in vitro to be specific for CMV antigens.

Sequencing was done on a sample of PBMCs. V gene TRBV5-6 combines with J gene TRBJ2-7; D is unresolved. The source is a male donor in good health and CMV-seropositive. The CDR3 region has the DNA TGTGCCAGCAGCTTATCATCGGGCTACGAGCAGTACTTC. Protein product: CASSLSSGYEQYF.